This T cell receptor beta chain was found in a study of graft-versus-host responses after intestinal transplantation. Study overall: All recipients got anti-thymocyte globulin induction, then tacrolimus and steroids for roughly three years. Study-level findings and limits: Peak circulating GvH clone levels tracked with early post-transplant HvG declines. The marrow of recipients harbored GvH clones, and ileum or blood showed some of them first. Allografts carried high graft-versus-host to host-versus-graft clonal ratios in patients having graft-donor T cell macrochimerism.

CDR1 is ENHRY and CDR2 is SYGVKD in the germline V gene. Germline trimming cut 0 bases from V and 9 bases from J; bases unmatched to any gene: 9. The CDR3 consists of 16 residues. Of note for this clone: What it recognizes is unknown.

Clones were sequenced by immunoSEQ multiplex PCR, and TCRdb holds only the in-frame ones, with some missing. This sample has 80,000 to 100,000 clones, with more than 85% found just once. The sequenced sample was unstimulated CD4+ T cells sorted from spleen or lymph node cells, obtained before intestinal transplant. This chain links TRBV10-3 with TRBJ2-1; 9 bases are a match to TRBD2. This clonotype was sampled from a human donor who received an intestinal transplant. CDR3 loop: CAISESLREGPLEQFF. Here the CDR3 DNA reads TGTGCCATCAGTGAGTCTCTGCGGGAGGGCCCTCTTGAGCAGTTCTTC.